One sample yielded the 9 T cell receptor beta chains listed below, sequenced in a study of T-cell memory formation after mild COVID-19. TCRdb passed the 5' RACE reads through MiXCR, listing each CDR3 protein once. This repertoire shows roughly 80,000 distinct CDR3 sequences, roughly 13% found once; its top ten account for 30% to 35%. Sequenced material: PBMCs or a T cell subset sorted from them (not recorded which). The receptors derive from an adult woman who had mild COVID-19 (a few samples of this study predate the infection). Cell type and time point are not known.

The J gene is TRBJ2-7, the V gene TRBV4-1; weak D call: TRBD1 (6 bases). V was cut by 2 bases and J by 3 bases, with 20 bases left in between. Looked up from germline, CDR1 is MGHRA and CDR2 is YSYEKL. The CDR3 is made up of 17 amino acids. CDR3 loop: CASSQFGQGTPYYEQYF. Here the CDR3 DNA reads TGCGCCAGCAGCCAATTTGGTCAGGGGACGCCCTACTACGAGCAGTACTTC.

As for this clonotype: A much larger clone differs from this one at a single base, so this may be a read error. This chain uses TRBV4-3 with TRBJ2-7; weak D call: TRBD2 (5 bases). Germline V lookup: CDR1 LGHNA, CDR2 YSLEER. V gave up 4 bases and J gave up 6 bases, with 13 bases separating them. The CDR3 covers 13 residues. This CDR3 is CASSRWEKSEQYF. The DNA of the CDR3 is TGCGCCAGCAGCCGATGGGAGAAATCCGAGCAGTACTTC.

This clonotype was detected only a few times. The chain employs TRBV20-1 and TRBJ2-3, with D unresolved. The CDR3 runs 14 residues. Germline CDR1 DFQATT, CDR2 SNEGSKA (reference sequence). Trimming removed 3 bases at V and 1 base at J, with 11 bases between. The CDR3 sequence: CSASLLGRTDTQYF. The CDR3 nucleotides read TGCAGTGCTAGTCTGTTGGGCCGCACAGATACGCAGTATTTT.

The chain combines TRBV12-3 or TRBV12-4 with TRBJ2-7, with 7 bases that match TRBD1. This CDR3 spans 14 amino acids. Trimming at V came to 5 bases and at J to 4 bases, leaving 8 bases not matched to a gene. CDR3: CASSAPGQRYEQYF. CDR3 coding DNA: TGTGCCAGCAGTGCTCCGGGACAGCGATACGAGCAGTACTTC.

The chain recombines TRBV11-1 with TRBJ2-1; 11 positions agree with TRBD2. Germline V gene data show CDR1 as SGHAT and CDR2 as FQDESV (reference sequence). The CDR3 is 15 residues long. J was trimmed by 9 bases and V by 2 bases; bases with no gene match: 6. CDR3 in amino acids: CASSLLLAGGTEQFF. The DNA of the CDR3 is TGTGCCAGCAGCTTACTTCTAGCGGGGGGTACTGAGCAGTTCTTC.

The genes are TRBV11-2 and TRBJ1-4, with TRBD1 identical over 8 bases. CDR3 length: 19 amino acids. With 3 bases clipped from V and 0 bases from J, the junction kept 12 bases outside the gene matches. The germline CDR1 and CDR2 sequences are SGHAT and FQNNGV. CDR3 sequence reads: CASSFPRTGLGSTNEKLFF. For the CDR3, the DNA is TGTGCCAGCAGCTTCCCCCGGACAGGGCTGGGATCAACTAATGAAAAACTGTTTTTT. The entire variable domain, with the rest obtained from reference TRBV11-2 and TRBJ1-4, is as follows: EAGVAQSPRYKIIEKRQSVAFWCNPISGHATLYWYQQILGQGPKLLIQFQNNGVVDDSQLPKDRFSAERLKGVDSTLKIQPAKLEDSAVYLCASSFPRTGLGSTNEKLFFGSGTQLSVL.

The chain carries TRBV24-1 and TRBJ2-3; weak D call: TRBD1 (5 bases). Germline V CDR1 and CDR2: KGHDR, SFDVKD. This CDR3 spans 14 amino acids. The V end was cut by 0 bases, the J end by 3 bases, with 6 bases between. CDR3 residues: CATSDLRTTDTQYF. Here the CDR3 DNA reads TGTGCCACCAGTGATTTGCGGACAACAGATACGCAGTATTTT.

This clonotype was seen a few times. The chain carries TRBV6-4 and TRBJ2-3; 11 bases match TRBD2. The CDR3 totals 15 residues. Per germline, CDR1 MRHNA and CDR2 SNTAGT. V lost 3 bases, J lost 1 base, and 0 bases stayed unmatched. The CDR3 is CASSEGLAGTDTQYF. CDR3 coding DNA: TGTGCCAGCAGTGAGGGACTAGCGGGCACAGATACGCAGTATTTT.

This clonotype was counted only a few times. This rearrangement joins TRBV7-3 to TRBJ2-2; D is uncertain. CDR3 length equals 12 residues. The germline CDR1 and CDR2 sequences are SGHTA and FQGTGA. Trimming removed 0 bases at V and 6 bases at J, with 2 bases between. The CDR3 is CASSLTPGELFF. As DNA, the CDR3 is TGTGCCAGCAGCTTAACCCCCGGGGAGCTGTTTTTT.